The clone carrying this TCR beta chain was found once. These data come from a study of shared T cell receptors in the human thymus. V was trimmed by 2 bases and J by 2 bases, leaving 18 bases between them. The CDR3 consists of 17 residues. The germline gives CDR1 LGHNT, CDR2 FRNRAP. Assay: immunoSEQ multiplex PCR; the TCRdb copy retains only in-frame clones and omits some. The sample yields under 850,000 clones, 70% to 90% seen once. These data were also reused for a study on human thymus T cells. That work adds: Healthy Finnish infants having corrective surgery for congenital heart defects served as donors. Related studies noted strongly shared thymic repertoires across unrelated people.

The V call is TRBV12-5, the J call TRBJ2-5, with a tentative D call TRBD2 (5 bases). This sequence was found in a boy younger than two with a congenital heart defect. Material for sequencing was thymocytes. The CDR3 bases are TGTGCTAGTGGTTTGCCGACCCCTCGGACTGGTCAAGAGACCCAGTACTTC. This codes for CASGLPTPRTGQETQYF.